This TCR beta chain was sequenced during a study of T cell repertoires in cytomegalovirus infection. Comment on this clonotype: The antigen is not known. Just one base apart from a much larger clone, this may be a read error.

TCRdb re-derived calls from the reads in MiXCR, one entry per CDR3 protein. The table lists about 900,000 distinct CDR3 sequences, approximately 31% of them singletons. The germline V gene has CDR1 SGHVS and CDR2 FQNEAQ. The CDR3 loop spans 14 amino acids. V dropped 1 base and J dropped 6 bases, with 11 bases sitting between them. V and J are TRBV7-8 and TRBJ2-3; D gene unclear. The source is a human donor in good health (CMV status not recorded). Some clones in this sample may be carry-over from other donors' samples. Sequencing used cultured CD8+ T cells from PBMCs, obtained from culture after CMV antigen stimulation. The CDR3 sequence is CASSLVGMQDTQYF. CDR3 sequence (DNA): TGTGCCAGCAGCTTAGTCGGAATGCAGGATACGCAGTATTTT.